This T cell receptor (beta chain) appears in the sequencing data of a study of blood T cell repertoires in COVID-19. Whole-study context: Researchers got acute and convalescent COVID-19 samples from the United States, Italy and Spain.

In assigning cohorts, the study relied on participant-reported clinical history. Participants classified as exposed had met a COVID-19 case within 2 weeks before study entry. The germline V gene encodes CDR1 SEHNR and CDR2 FQNEAQ (reference sequence). The CDR3 totals 15 residues. Losses at the gene ends were 3 bases for V and 8 bases for J; bases not matched to a gene: 8. In the original workflow: Amplification of reference gene primers was used by the study to estimate nucleated cell counts. Sequencing was performed with immunoSEQ multiplex PCR; in TCRdb, only in-frame clones are kept and a portion is missing. V and J calls and clone size are those listed in that table; D and trimming were worked out from the DNA. In the table there are some 300,000 clones, roughly nine tenths of which are singletons.

Sequenced sample: PBMCs or T cells enriched from blood (not recorded which). This TCR derives from a woman aged 45-59 years who had been exposed to COVID-19. The V call is TRBV7-9, the J call TRBJ2-1; 9 bases are shared with TRBD1. The CDR3 protein is CASSFRDRVVHEQFF. As DNA, the CDR3 is TGTGCCAGCAGCTTTAGGGACAGGGTCGTCCATGAGCAGTTCTTC.